This TCR beta chain comes out of a study of cytomegalovirus exposure and HLA in healthy donors (TCRdb year 2017). Study-level background: According to an earlier analysis of a few hundred of the donors, about 179 million T cells yielded 117 million unique TCR beta sequences and approximately 300 Gb of sequence data. Roughly 300 gigabases of sequencing data and 70 million to 85 million unique TCR sequences were included in an early release covering roughly 600 HLA-typed donors. Of the 300 to 500 genotyped donors, roughly 80% were placed in the genetic ancestry cluster associated with self-reported Caucasian donors. The aim of the study was to test whether cataloging public T cell receptors could identify signatures of past pathogen exposure. The study profiled the T cell repertoires of hundreds of subjects by immunosequencing and related them to cytomegalovirus serostatus. Besides the first cohort of roughly 660 subjects, a separate validation cohort made up of over 100 different subjects was used. The study combined high-throughput TCR immunosequencing, statistical association of individual TCRs with disease status, and machine learning to predict cytomegalovirus infection status. To study patterns of TCR occurrence, a later analysis re-analyzed previously published TCR beta repertoires from hundreds of donors and added high-resolution HLA genotyping. Rather than drawing on any new phenotypic data, the later analysis identified candidate immune exposures from TCR beta sequences and the way those sequences occurred across donors. An earlier analysis of approximately 630 of the donors applied high-throughput TCR beta sequencing to assess whether each TCR beta V gene segment acted as functional or pseudogenic. Donor age, sex, ethnicity and CMV serostatus were compiled together with the repertoire data. A later genetic analysis took genome-wide SNP genotypes for about 60% of the roughly 670 donors and used that subset as a discovery cohort. Every repertoire in the discovery cohort had been generated on one and the same sequencing platform. HLA typing covered class I and class II loci at four-digit resolution. The number of donors typed differed by locus, with about 620-630 for A, B, C, DRB1 and DQB1, around 520 for DQA1, 600 to 610 for DPA1, and approximately 470 for DPB1. About five DR-DQ haplotypes were treated as single units for association and clustering because of strong linkage in the cohort. Among some 410 genotyped donors of the cohort, an average of approximately 250,000 unique TCR beta nucleotide sequences were sequenced per donor, roughly 20% of them non-productive. Study-wide conclusions, independent of this receptor: A cluster of highly shared sequence variants was judged likely to represent a technical artifact of the sequencing pipeline. Most CMV-associated TCR beta chains appeared to be HLA-restricted in a later analysis, and the HLA associations seemed to be driven largely by CMV exposure. In the study, about 150 TCR beta chains were listed as associated with cytomegalovirus. Some IMGT-functional V segments, including TRBV6-2 and TRBV6-3, could not be told apart with the 87-base-pair reads, so those segments were excluded. A further reported finding was that TCR beta sequences accurately predicted the HLA-A and HLA-B alleles for most subjects in the first cohort. Strong co-occurrence of HLA alleles, especially DR and DQ, made assigning TCR associations to individual alleles difficult. Linkage disequilibrium might explain the correlated functional status among segregating V segments, but an unknown experimental factor could not be ruled out. The only immune exposure information available for the cohort was CMV serostatus. In an earlier analysis of some 640 of the donors, most TCR beta V segments were observed in productive rearrangements about 90% or about 30% of the time, broadly matching IMGT annotations. A few of the identified cytomegalovirus-associated TCR beta chains were confirmed in vitro to be specific for cytomegalovirus antigens. A later analysis found that TCR association rates varied across HLA loci, with DRB1 alleles showing the most associated TCRs and HLA-C alleles the fewest. The cohort was sequenced for TCR beta chains only, and without alpha or paired-chain data the features that could be detected were limited. A later genetic analysis associated a missense DCLRE1C variant with V-gene and J-gene trimming of TCR beta chains, and an independent cohort replicated the association. The authors suggested that the approach could potentially be extended to other disease states and immunological phenotypes. While some public TCRs were present in many individuals, most TCR sequences turned up only very rarely across donors. Because counts were too low, roughly 18 rarely observed V segments, including chromosome 9 orphons, were left out of the earlier analysis of about 500 of the donors. According to a later genetic analysis, donors in an Asian-associated ancestry cluster had fewer N-insertions in productive TCRs than the approximately 690-donor mean. In both the original and validation cohorts, the classifier was reported to diagnose cytomegalovirus status with high specificity and sensitivity. A later analysis associated about 16,000 TCR beta sequences with specific HLA alleles at a false discovery rate of 0.05. HLA typing was unavailable for some donors at each locus, so association tests used only the typed subset. In a later analysis, several top co-occurrence clusters were reported to appear linked to parvovirus B19, influenza, CMV and Epstein-Barr virus. A later analysis found that HLA-associated TCR beta chains were more clonally expanded and had lower generation probabilities than equally common non-associated chains. Presence/absence analyses assumed roughly uniform sequencing depth across donors, an assumption that may not hold.

From cysteine to phenylalanine, the CDR3 is 18 amino acids long. Only the CDR3 region is kept as DNA, spanning 54 bases read in frame from base 1. From a lookup of the germline V gene, CDR1 and CDR2 are SGDLS and YYNGEE. V lost 0 bases and J lost 2 bases, and the count of bases not matched to a germline gene is 8. To note about this clone: The specificity of this receptor is unknown. Base qualities are not provided; no much larger clone lies one nucleotide away.

The library was made by the immunoSEQ multiplex PCR assay. A mixture of 60 forward primers for TCR Vbeta segments and 13 reverse primers for TCR Jbeta segments was used in the multiplex PCR. The CDR3 region of rearranged TCR beta genes was amplified from genomic DNA with a multiplex PCR assay. On the Illumina HiSeq System, the amplified TCR beta libraries were sequenced as 87-base-pair reads. In the source study's methods: A later analysis counted approximately 84 million unique TCR beta chains across the 666 repertoires, and around 9.9 million of these chains were shared by at least two donors. To remove PCR and sequencing errors, raw reads were error-corrected and collapsed into unique sequences using a nearest-neighbor algorithm that merged closely related sequences. CDR3 sequences were aligned to IMGT reference sequences to assign V, D and J gene segments. For a sequence to be retained, a match of at least six nucleotides was required to both a V gene segment and a J gene segment. Rearrangements were called productive when the CDR3 lacked stop codons and stayed in frame with V and J; all others were non-productive. CDR3 was defined according to IMGT convention as the region running from the second conserved V-encoded cysteine to the conserved J-encoded phenylalanine. The earlier analysis of around 640 of the donors excluded sequences that lacked an unambiguous match to a single V gene segment. An earlier analysis of 587 of the donors classified V segments as functional when productive rearrangements were above 56.7% and as segregating when the standard deviation between donors was above 5%. To diagnose cytomegalovirus status from the catalog of TCR beta chain sequences, a statistical classification framework was built. In a later analysis, TCR nucleotide sequences were compared against IMGT/GENE-DB human TR gene sequences so that V and J genes could be assigned. In a later analysis, CDR3 sequences and most-parsimonious VDJ recombination scenarios were assigned using the TCRdist pipeline. In a later analysis, each TCR beta chain was defined by its CDR3 amino acid sequence together with its V-gene family, and reads lacking a unique V-gene family were excluded. In a later analysis, 500 to 700 highly shared, low-generation-probability nucleotide sequences were removed to address suspected cross-contamination and a sequencing artifact. In a later analysis, a clonal expansion index was calculated for each public chain from normalized within-repertoire ranks of inferred template counts. In a later analysis, generation probabilities were computed with a VDJ recombination model fitted to out-of-frame rearrangements, and the resulting probabilities were checked against IGoR. In a later analysis, TCR-TCR, TCR-HLA and TCR-CMV co-occurrence was scored with hypergeometric tests, and a repertoire-size bias correction was applied to TCR pairs. False discovery rates were estimated in a later analysis by permuting HLA or CMV assignments 20 times. In a later analysis, co-occurring TCRs were grouped with DBSCAN, and TCRdist sequence similarity was added when clustering was performed within HLA-allele-positive subsets. Repertoires with fewer than 30,000 or more than 120,000 public chains were left out of co-occurrence clustering, as were roughly five repertoires with anomalous nucleotide sharing. TCRdb carries this immuneACCESS record with in-frame sequences only. Its versions omit some clonotypes, under half of them owing to an unresolved V gene in the studies checked, with the rest unexplained. The D gene and trimming were derived from the DNA, and the V and J assignments and clone size from that table. The sample contains 150,000 to 160,000 clones, 70% to 80% of them found a single time. The ten largest clones add up to roughly 8% of the sample.

The cohort was made up of around 720 healthy bone marrow donors. At the time of sampling, all cohort members were nominally healthy, though unrecorded immune exposures were likely present. The donor was CMV seropositive and was included in the group of 250 to 350 seropositive cohort members. Every donor gave a peripheral blood sample, and the peripheral blood mononuclear cells from that sample were used for TCR beta sequencing. The Qiagen DNeasy Blood Extraction Kit was used to extract genomic DNA from the blood cell samples. Specimen: PBMCs. The source of this sequence is a man aged 25-45 years in good health and CMV-seropositive. This chain is built from TRBV9 and TRBJ2-2, with 9 bases aligning to TRBD1. The DNA is TGTGCCAGCAGCGTAGTACCTCGACAGGGGGTCAACACCGGGGAGCTGTTTTTT. The encoded protein is CASSVVPRQGVNTGELFF.